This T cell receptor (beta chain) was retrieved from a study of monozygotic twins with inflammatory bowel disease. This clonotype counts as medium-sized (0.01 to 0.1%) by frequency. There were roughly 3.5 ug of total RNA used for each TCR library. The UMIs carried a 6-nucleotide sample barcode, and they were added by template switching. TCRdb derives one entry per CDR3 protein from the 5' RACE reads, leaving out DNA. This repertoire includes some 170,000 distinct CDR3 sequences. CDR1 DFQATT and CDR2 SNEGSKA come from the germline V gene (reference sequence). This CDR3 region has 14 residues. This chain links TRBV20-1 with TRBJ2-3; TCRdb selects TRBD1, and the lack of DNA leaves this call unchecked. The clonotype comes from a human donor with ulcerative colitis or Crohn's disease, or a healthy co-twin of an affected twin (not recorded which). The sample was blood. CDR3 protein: CSAPGQTSTDTQYF.